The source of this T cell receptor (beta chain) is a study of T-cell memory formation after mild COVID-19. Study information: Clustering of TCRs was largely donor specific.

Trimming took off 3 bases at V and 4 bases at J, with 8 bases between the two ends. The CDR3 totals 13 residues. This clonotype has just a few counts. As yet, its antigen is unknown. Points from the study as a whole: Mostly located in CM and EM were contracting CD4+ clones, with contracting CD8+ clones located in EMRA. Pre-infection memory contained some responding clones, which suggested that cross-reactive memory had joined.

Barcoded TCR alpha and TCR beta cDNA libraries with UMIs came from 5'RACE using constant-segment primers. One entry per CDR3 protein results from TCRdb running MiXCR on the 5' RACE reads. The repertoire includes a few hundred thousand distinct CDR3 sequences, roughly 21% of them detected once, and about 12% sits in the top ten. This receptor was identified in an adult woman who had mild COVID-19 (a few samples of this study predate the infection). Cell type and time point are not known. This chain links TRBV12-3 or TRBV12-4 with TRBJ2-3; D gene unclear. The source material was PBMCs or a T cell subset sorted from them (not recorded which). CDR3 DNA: TGTGCCAGCAGTTTCAGACCTCCAGATACGCAGTATTTT. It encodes CASSFRPPDTQYF.